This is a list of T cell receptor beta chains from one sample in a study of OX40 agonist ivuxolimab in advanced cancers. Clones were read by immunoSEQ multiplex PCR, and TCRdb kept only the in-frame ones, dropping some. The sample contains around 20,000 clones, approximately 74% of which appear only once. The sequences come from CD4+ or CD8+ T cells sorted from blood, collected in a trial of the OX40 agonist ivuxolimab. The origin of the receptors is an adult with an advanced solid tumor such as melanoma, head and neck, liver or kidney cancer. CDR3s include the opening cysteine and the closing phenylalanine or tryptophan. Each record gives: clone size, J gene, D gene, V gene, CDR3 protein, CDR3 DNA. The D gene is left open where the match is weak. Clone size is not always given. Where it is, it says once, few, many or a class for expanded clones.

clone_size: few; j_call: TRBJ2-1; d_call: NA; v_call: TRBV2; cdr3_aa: CASRPVGVALSPEQFF; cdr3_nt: TGTGCCTCAAGGCCCGTTGGGGTGGCCCTATCCCCTGAGCAGTTCTTC
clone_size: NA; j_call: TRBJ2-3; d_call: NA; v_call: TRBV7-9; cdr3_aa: CASSSSRGRDVADTQYF; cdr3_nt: TGTGCCAGCAGCTCATCTCGGGGAAGGGATGTAGCAGATACGCAGTATTTT
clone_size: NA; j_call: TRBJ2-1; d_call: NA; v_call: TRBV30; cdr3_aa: CAWSPPGLGLNEQFF; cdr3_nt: TGTGCCTGGAGTCCTCCGGGACTGGGGTTAAATGAGCAGTTCTTC
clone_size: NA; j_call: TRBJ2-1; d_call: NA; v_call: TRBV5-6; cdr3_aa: CASSRTGLNEQFF; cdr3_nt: TGTGCCAGCAGTCGAACAGGGTTGAATGAGCAGTTCTTC
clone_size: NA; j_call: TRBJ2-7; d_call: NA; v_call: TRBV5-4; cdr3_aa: CASSSLYTETYEQYF; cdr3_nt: TGTGCCAGCAGCTCCCTTTATACAGAGACCTACGAGCAGTACTTC
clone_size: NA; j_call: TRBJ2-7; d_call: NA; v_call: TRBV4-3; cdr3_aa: CASSQDLSGQTVTYEQYF; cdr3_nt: TGCGCCAGCAGCCAAGATCTTAGTGGCCAAACCGTTACCTACGAGCAGTACTTC
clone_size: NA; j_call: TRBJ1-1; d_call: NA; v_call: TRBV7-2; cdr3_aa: CASSWVGTEAFF; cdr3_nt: TGTGCCAGCAGCTGGGTGGGGACTGAAGCTTTCTTT
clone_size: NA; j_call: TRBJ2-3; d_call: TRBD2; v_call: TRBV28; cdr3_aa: CASSLGAGRRDTQYF; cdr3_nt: TGTGCCAGCAGTTTGGGAGCGGGAAGAAGGGATACGCAGTATTTT
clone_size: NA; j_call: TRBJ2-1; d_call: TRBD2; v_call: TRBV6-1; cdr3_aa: CASTLAGAIYNEQFF; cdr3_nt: TGTGCCAGCACCCTAGCGGGGGCCATCTACAATGAGCAGTTCTTC
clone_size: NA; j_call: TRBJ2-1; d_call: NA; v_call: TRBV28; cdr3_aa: CASSPSPQAPYNEQFF; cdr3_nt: TGTGCCAGCAGTCCCTCCCCTCAGGCGCCCTACAATGAGCAGTTCTTC
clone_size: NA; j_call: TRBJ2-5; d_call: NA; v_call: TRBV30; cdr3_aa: CAWSLEVGGEETQYF; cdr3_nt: TGTGCCTGGAGTCTGGAGGTGGGGGGTGAAGAGACCCAGTACTTC
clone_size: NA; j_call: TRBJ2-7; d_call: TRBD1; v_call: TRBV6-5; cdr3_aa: CASSQTGAHEQYF; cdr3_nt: TGTGCCAGCAGCCAGACAGGGGCGCACGAGCAGTACTTC
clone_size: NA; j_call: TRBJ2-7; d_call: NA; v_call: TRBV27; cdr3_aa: CASSLGLFYEQYF; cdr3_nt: TGTGCCAGCAGTTTAGGTCTCTTCTACGAGCAGTACTTC
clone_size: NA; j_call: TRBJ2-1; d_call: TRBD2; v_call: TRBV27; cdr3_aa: CASSLIASGLSSYNEQFF; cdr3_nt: TGTGCCAGCAGTTTAATCGCTAGCGGGCTGAGCTCCTACAATGAGCAGTTCTTC
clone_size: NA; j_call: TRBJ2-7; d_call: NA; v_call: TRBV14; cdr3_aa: CASSQDWSGEEGEQYF; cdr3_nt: TGTGCCAGCAGCCAAGATTGGTCAGGGGAAGAGGGCGAGCAGTACTTC
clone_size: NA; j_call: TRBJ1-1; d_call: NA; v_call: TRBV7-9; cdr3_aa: CASSRDRIEAFF; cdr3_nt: TGTGCCAGCAGCCGAGACAGGATTGAAGCTTTCTTT
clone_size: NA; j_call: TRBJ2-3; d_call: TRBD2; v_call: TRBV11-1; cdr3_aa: CASSPTRAGVTDTQYF; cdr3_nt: TGTGCCAGCAGCCCGACCAGGGCGGGAGTTACTGATACGCAGTATTTT
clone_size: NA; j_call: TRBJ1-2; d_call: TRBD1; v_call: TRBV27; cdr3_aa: CASSLSRQGREGYTF; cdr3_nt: TGTGCCAGCAGTTTATCAAGACAGGGCCGAGAGGGCTACACCTTC
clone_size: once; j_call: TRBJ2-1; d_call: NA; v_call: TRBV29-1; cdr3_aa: CSVEGIGQDHTYNEQFF; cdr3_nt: TGCAGCGTTGAAGGAATTGGCCAGGACCACACCTACAATGAGCAGTTCTTC
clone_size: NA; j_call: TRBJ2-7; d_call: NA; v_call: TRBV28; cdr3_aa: CASSRGTVSSYEQYF; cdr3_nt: TGTGCCAGCAGCCGCGGGACGGTGAGCTCCTACGAGCAGTACTTC
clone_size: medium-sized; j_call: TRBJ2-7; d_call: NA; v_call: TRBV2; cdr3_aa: CASSPGETLPGEQYF; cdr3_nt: TGTGCCAGCAGTCCGGGGGAAACCCTACCGGGCGAGCAGTACTTC
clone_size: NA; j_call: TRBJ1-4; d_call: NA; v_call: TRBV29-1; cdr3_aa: CSVEDPRRRLFF; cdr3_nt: TGCAGCGTTGAAGATCCCCGGAGGCGGCTGTTTTTT
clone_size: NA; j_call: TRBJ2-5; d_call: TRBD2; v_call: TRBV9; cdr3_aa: CASSPLAGDQKTQYF; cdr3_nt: TGTGCCAGCAGCCCCTTAGCGGGAGACCAGAAGACCCAGTACTTC
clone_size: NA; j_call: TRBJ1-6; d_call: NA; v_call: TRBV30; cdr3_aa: CAWSVQGALYNSPLHF; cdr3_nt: TGTGCCTGGAGTGTACAGGGAGCTCTCTATAATTCACCCCTCCACTTT
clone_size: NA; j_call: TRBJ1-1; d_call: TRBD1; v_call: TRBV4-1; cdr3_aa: CASSPGGTEAFF; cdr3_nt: TGCGCCAGCAGCCCAGGGGGGACTGAAGCTTTCTTT
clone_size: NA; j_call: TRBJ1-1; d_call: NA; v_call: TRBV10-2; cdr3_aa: CASMGTEAFF; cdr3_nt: TGCGCCAGCATGGGAACTGAAGCTTTCTTT
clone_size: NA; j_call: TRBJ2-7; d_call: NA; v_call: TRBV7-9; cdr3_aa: CASSSQGRSPYEQYF; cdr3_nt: TGTGCCAGCAGCTCACAAGGCCGCAGCCCCTACGAGCAGTACTTC
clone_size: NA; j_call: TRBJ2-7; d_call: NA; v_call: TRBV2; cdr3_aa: CASSTNGVYEQYF; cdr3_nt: TGTGCCAGCAGTACCAACGGAGTGTACGAGCAGTACTTC
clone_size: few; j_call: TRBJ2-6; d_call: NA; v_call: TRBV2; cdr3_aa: CASANPSGPSSGANVLTF; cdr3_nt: TGTGCCAGCGCCAACCCCTCGGGGCCCAGCTCTGGGGCCAACGTCCTGACTTTC
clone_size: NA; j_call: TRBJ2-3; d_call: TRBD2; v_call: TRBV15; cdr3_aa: CATSTRTSGTEDTQYF; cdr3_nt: TGTGCCACCAGCACCAGGACTAGCGGGACGGAAGATACGCAGTATTTT
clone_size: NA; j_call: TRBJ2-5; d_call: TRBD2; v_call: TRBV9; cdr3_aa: CASSPKGLASQETQYF; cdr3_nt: TGTGCCAGCAGCCCAAAAGGACTAGCATCTCAAGAGACCCAGTACTTC
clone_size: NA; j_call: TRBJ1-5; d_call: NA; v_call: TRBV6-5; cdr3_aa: CASSVDSSNQPQHF; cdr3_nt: TGTGCCAGCAGTGTGGACAGTAGCAATCAGCCCCAGCATTTT
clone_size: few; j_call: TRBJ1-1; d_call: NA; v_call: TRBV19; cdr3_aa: CASREAGGDTEAFF; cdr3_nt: TGTGCCAGTAGAGAAGCCGGGGGGGACACTGAAGCTTTCTTT
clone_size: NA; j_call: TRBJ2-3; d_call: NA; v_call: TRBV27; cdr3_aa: CASSLKGRDTQYF; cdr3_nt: TGTGCCAGCAGTTTAAAGGGCCGCGATACGCAGTATTTT
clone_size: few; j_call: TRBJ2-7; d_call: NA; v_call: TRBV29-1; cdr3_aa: CSVEESGNSYEQYF; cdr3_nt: TGCAGCGTTGAAGAGTCGGGGAACTCCTACGAGCAGTACTTC
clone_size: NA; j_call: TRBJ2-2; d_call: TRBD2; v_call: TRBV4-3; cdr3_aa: CASSQDSGGAGGELFF; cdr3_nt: TGCGCCAGCAGCCAGGACAGCGGGGGGGCCGGCGGGGAGCTGTTTTTT
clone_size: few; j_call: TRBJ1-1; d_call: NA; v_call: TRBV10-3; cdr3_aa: CAISDHSTFGTEAFF; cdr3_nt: TGTGCCATCAGTGACCATTCAACCTTTGGCACTGAAGCTTTCTTT
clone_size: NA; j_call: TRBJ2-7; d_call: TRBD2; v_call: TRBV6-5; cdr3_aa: CASSGLAGTVDEQYF; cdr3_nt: TGTGCCAGCAGCGGCCTAGCGGGAACTGTCGACGAGCAGTACTTC
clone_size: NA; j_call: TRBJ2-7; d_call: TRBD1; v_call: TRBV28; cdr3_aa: CASTMRAGGNYEQYF; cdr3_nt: TGTGCCAGCACCATGAGGGCAGGGGGCAACTACGAGCAGTACTTC
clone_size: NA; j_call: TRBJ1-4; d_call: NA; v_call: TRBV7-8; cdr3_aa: CASSLGTWGEKLFF; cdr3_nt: TGTGCCAGCAGCCTAGGGACATGGGGTGAAAAACTGTTTTTT
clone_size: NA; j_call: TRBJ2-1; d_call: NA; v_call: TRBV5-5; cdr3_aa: CASSFMAYNEQFF; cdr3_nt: TGTGCCAGCAGCTTTATGGCCTACAATGAGCAGTTCTTC
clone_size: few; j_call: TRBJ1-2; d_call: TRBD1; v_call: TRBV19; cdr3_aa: CASRPQGFGYGYTF; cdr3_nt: TGTGCCAGTAGGCCACAGGGGTTCGGCTATGGCTACACCTTC
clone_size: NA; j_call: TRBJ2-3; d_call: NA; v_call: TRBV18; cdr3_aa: CASSPPVTDPTDTQYF; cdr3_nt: TGTGCCAGCTCACCACCGGTGACGGATCCCACAGATACGCAGTATTTT
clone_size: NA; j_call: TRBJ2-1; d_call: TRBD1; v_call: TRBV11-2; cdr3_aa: CASSSDGTGYFF; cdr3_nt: TGTGCCAGCAGCTCCGATGGGACAGGGTATTTCTTC
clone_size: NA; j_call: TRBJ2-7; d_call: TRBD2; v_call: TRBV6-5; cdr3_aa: CASSYSSLGGIYEQYF; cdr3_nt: TGTGCCAGCAGTTACTCTTCCCTGGGAGGGATCTACGAGCAGTACTTC
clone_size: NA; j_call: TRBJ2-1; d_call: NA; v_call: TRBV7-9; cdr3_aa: CASSPGGSSYNEQFF; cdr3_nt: TGTGCCAGCAGCCCCGGGGGAAGCTCCTACAATGAGCAGTTCTTC
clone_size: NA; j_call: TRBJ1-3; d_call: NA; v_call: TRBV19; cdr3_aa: CASLQPRELGNTIYF; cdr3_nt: TGTGCCAGCCTACAACCCAGGGAACTAGGAAACACCATATATTTT
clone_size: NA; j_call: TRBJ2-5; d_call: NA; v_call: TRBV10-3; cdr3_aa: CAISRPEETQYF; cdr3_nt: TGTGCCATCAGTCGGCCAGAAGAGACCCAGTACTTC
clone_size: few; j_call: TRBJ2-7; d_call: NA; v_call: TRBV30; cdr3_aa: CAWSADSHSYEQYF; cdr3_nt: TGTGCCTGGAGTGCGGACAGCCATAGCTACGAGCAGTACTTC
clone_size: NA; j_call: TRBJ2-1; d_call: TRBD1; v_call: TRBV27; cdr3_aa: CASSPQTGIYNEQFF; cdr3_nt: TGTGCCAGCAGTCCCCAGACAGGGATCTACAATGAGCAGTTCTTC
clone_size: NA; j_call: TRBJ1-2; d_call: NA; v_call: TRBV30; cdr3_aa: CAWTPTATYGYTF; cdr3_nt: TGTGCCTGGACCCCCACAGCGACCTATGGCTACACCTTC